This TCR beta chain came from a study of shared clonotypes between healthy human individuals. Study-level findings and limits: Limited genetic and exposure-history diversity came from having few donors.

A note on this clone: The antigen is unknown.

The germline V gene has CDR1 MNHEY and CDR2 SVGAGI. The CDR3 sequence is 14 residues long. Losses at the gene ends were 6 bases for V and 3 bases for J; bases not matched to a gene: 5. Assay: immunoSEQ multiplex PCR; the TCRdb copy retains only in-frame clones and omits some. The sample has about 2.4 million clones, approximately 93% seen once; the top ten hold 0.36%. Sequencing used naive CD4+ T cells from PBMCs. Subset given: CD45RA+ positively selected. J is TRBJ2-7 and V is TRBV6-5; TRBD1 aligns across 10 bases. The TCR sequence derives from a man in his late teens or twenties in good health. Some clones in this sample may be carry-over from other donors' samples. The CDR3: CASRPDRGRYEQYF. CDR3 nucleotides: TGTGCCAGCAGACCCGACAGGGGGCGCTACGAGCAGTACTTC.